Below are 21 T cell receptor beta chains sequenced from a single sample in a study of OX40 agonist ivuxolimab in advanced cancers. Clones were sequenced by immunoSEQ multiplex PCR, and TCRdb holds only the in-frame ones, with some missing. Of 70,000 to 95,000 clones listed, roughly 83% are singletons. The sample consisted of CD4+ or CD8+ T cells sorted from blood, taken in a trial of the OX40 agonist ivuxolimab. These receptors all stem from an adult with an advanced solid tumor such as melanoma, head and neck, liver or kidney cancer.

In DNA form, the CDR3 reads TGTGCCAGCAGCTTAGTTCGGGGCATCAATGAAAAACTGTTTTTT. This sequence encodes CASSLVRGINEKLFF. V gene TRBV7-9 combines with J gene TRBJ1-4, with D possibly matching TRBD1 (5 bases). Trimming removed 1 base from V and 5 bases from J, with 11 bases in between. Germline assignment: CDR1 SEHNR and CDR2 FQNEAQ (reference sequence). The CDR3 consists of 15 residues.

The V and J genes are TRBV2 and TRBJ2-3, with 10 bases that match TRBD2. The length of the CDR3 is 16 residues. Germline-derived CDR1 and CDR2 are SNHLY and FYNNEI. V lost 4 bases and J lost 5; bases outside the gene matches: 9. CDR3 sequence reads: CASSVPPAGGRDTQYF. The CDR3 bases are TGTGCCAGCAGTGTACCTCCAGCGGGGGGGCGAGATACGCAGTATTTT. The full variable domain, with the rest looked up from reference TRBV2 and TRBJ2-3, is EPEVTQTPSHQVTQMGQEVILRCVPISNHLYFYWYRQILGQKVEFLVSFYNNEISEKSEIFDDQFSVERPDGSNFTLKIRSTKLEDSAMYFCASSVPPAGGRDTQYFGPGTRLTVL.

The V and J genes are TRBV30 and TRBJ2-1, with D perhaps TRBD2 (6 bases). Germline V gene sequence: CDR1 GTSNPN, CDR2 SVGIG (reference sequence). CDR3 length: 15 residues. V lost 4 bases and J lost 12, with 25 bases in between. The DNA for the CDR3 is TGTGCCTGGAAGTTCTTAGAGGGAGGAAGGCCCGGGCAGTTCTTC. Amino acids: CAWKFLEGGRPGQFF.

The J gene is TRBJ1-5, the V gene TRBV4-1; D is undetermined. V lost 4 bases, J lost 5 bases, and 18 bases lay in between. CDR1 and CDR2 from the germline V gene are MGHRA and YSYEKL. The CDR3 runs 16 residues. CDR3 DNA sequence: TGCGCCAGCAGCCGTACCCCGGGGAAACGCGATCAGCCCCAGCATTTT. Amino acid sequence: CASSRTPGKRDQPQHF.

The chain carries TRBV6-5 and TRBJ2-2; D is undetermined. The CDR3 contains 15 residues. Germline assignment: CDR1 MNHEY and CDR2 SVGAGI. The V and J ends lost 0 bases and 1 base respectively, with 6 bases between them. The DNA for the CDR3 is TGTGCCAGCAGTTACTCGTTTTTGAACACCGGGGAGCTGTTTTTT. Encoded protein: CASSYSFLNTGELFF.

V gene TRBV7-2 combines with J gene TRBJ2-2, with D hard to call. V lost 2 bases, J lost 7 bases, and 8 bases lay in between. Germline CDR1 is SGHTA and CDR2 is FQGNSA. The CDR3 runs to 13 residues. CDR3 amino acids: CASSLMSVGELFF. CDR3 nucleotides: TGTGCCAGCAGCTTAATGAGCGTCGGGGAGCTGTTTTTT.

The rearrangement joins TRBV6-6 to TRBJ2-7; tentatively, D is TRBD1 or TRBD2 (6 bases each). CDR1 and CDR2 from the germline V gene are MNHNY and SVGAGI (reference sequence). The CDR3 totals 13 residues. V dropped 2 bases and J dropped 2 bases, with 7 bases sitting between them. The CDR3 loop reads CASSYRGPYEQYF. The CDR3 region has the DNA TGTGCCAGCAGTTACCGGGGGCCCTACGAGCAGTACTTC.

This chain links TRBV12-5 with TRBJ1-5; possible D gene TRBD1, 6 bases. The CDR3 spans 14 residues. The V gene's germline CDR1 is LGHNT and CDR2 FRNRAP. Trimming cost V 6 bases and J 3 bases, with 12 bases left between them. The DNA for the CDR3 is TGTGCTAGTGGCCTCGGACAGAACAATCAGCCCCAGCATTTT. Translating it yields CASGLGQNNQPQHF. Filled out from reference TRBV12-5 and TRBJ1-5, the complete variable domain reads DARVTQTPRHKVTEMGQEVTMRCQPILGHNTVFWYRQTMMQGLELLAYFRNRAPLDDSGMPKDRFSAEMPDATLATLKIQPSEPRDSAVYFCASGLGQNNQPQHFGDGTRLSIL.

This rearrangement joins TRBV30 to TRBJ2-1; D call uncertain. The CDR3 is 15 amino acids. V shed 3 bases and J shed 0 bases, with 12 bases lying between them. Germline CDR1 GTSNPN, CDR2 SVGIG (reference sequence). The CDR3 protein is CAWRGGASSYNEQFF. CDR3 sequence (DNA): TGTGCCTGGAGAGGTGGAGCCAGCTCCTACAATGAGCAGTTCTTC.

This clone was picked up a small number of times. The chain recombines TRBV19 with TRBJ1-2; D uncertain. The germline gives CDR1 LNHDA, CDR2 SQIVND (reference sequence). The CDR3 consists of 13 residues. V lost 3 bases and J lost 2, with 7 bases in between. The CDR3 sequence is CASSIDFNYGYTF. The CDR3 DNA is TGTGCCAGTAGTATCGATTTCAACTATGGCTACACCTTC.

As regards this clone: Different DNA sequences within this sample yield the same CDR3. J is TRBJ1-5 and V is TRBV30, with unresolved D. Trimming took off 0 bases at V and 0 bases at J, with 3 bases between the two ends. Germline CDR1 and CDR2: GTSNPN and SVGIG (reference sequence). The CDR3 runs to 13 residues. The CDR3 nucleotides are TGTGCCTGGAGTGTAGATAGCAATCAGCCCCAGCATTTT. As protein: CAWSVDSNQPQHF.

The chain uses TRBV2 and TRBJ2-7; D is unclear. CDR3 size: 14 residues. Per germline, CDR1 SNHLY and CDR2 FYNNEI. V was pared by 4 bases and J by 6 bases, with 16 bases between. The CDR3 DNA sequence: TGTGCCAGCAGTGCAAGGCTAGTAATTGTCGAGCAGTACTTC. Residues: CASSARLVIVEQYF.

As concerns this clone: Distinct nucleotide sequences in the sample also encode this CDR3. The V call is TRBV7-3, the J call TRBJ2-2; 8 nucleotides line up with TRBD2. This CDR3 comprises 15 residues. Germline-derived CDR1 and CDR2 are SGHTA and FQGTGA. Trimming removed 2 bases from V and 4 bases from J; junction bases left unmatched: 3. CDR3 in DNA: TGTGCCAGCAGCTTAGCGGGGGGTCGCACCGGGGAGCTGTTTTTT. It encodes CASSLAGGRTGELFF.

V gene TRBV19 combines with J gene TRBJ1-2; a possible D gene is TRBD1 (6 bases). The CDR3 totals 12 residues. V gave up 5 bases and J gave up 7 bases, with 11 bases separating them. CDR1 is LNHDA, CDR2 SQIVND, per germline (reference sequence). The CDR3 bases are TGTGCCAGTAGTCCACTACAGGGTGGCTACACCTTC. Translation: CASSPLQGGYTF.

CDR3 DNA sequence: TGTGCCAGTAGTATGGTATCCGCTTACAATGAGCAGTTCTTC. Its protein is CASSMVSAYNEQFF. The chain is built from TRBV19 and TRBJ2-1; D uncertain. CDR1 is LNHDA, CDR2 SQIVND, per germline (reference sequence). The CDR3 is made up of 14 amino acids. Trimming left V 3 bases short and J 4 bases short, with 10 bases between.

J is TRBJ1-2 and V is TRBV14; TRBD1 agrees at 8 bases. The V gene end was trimmed by 0 bases and the J gene end by 5 bases; junction bases not matched to a gene: 11. The CDR3 is 17 residues long. Germline V gene sequence: CDR1 SGHDN, CDR2 FVKESK. This CDR3 is CASSQDSGTGLLYGYTF. Written as DNA, the CDR3 is TGTGCCAGCAGCCAAGATTCAGGGACAGGCCTCCTATATGGCTACACCTTC.

V is TRBV6-4 and J is TRBJ2-3; no reliable D call. The CDR3 consists of 16 residues. Germline CDR1 is MRHNA and CDR2 is SNTAGT. V lost 3 bases and J lost 0, with 13 bases in between. CDR3 amino acids: CASSDSLDPSTDTQYF. The CDR3 DNA follows: TGTGCCAGCAGTGATTCGCTGGACCCTAGCACAGATACGCAGTATTTT.

The chain joins TRBV6-5 to TRBJ2-2; D unclear. This CDR3 has 15 residues. V lost 6 bases and J lost 0, with 11 bases in between. The germline CDR1 and CDR2 sequences are MNHEY and SVGAGI. The CDR3 DNA reads TGTGCCAGCAGGCAGGAACTCGCGAACACCGGGGAGCTGTTTTTT. Translating it yields CASRQELANTGELFF.

The chain joins TRBV7-9 to TRBJ2-3; TRBD1 agrees at 9 bases. This CDR3 comprises 15 residues. CDR1 is SEHNR and CDR2 is FQNEAQ in the germline V gene (reference sequence). After removal of 2 bases from V and 3 bases from J, the junction contained 3 bases not matched to a gene. The CDR3 DNA follows: TGTGCCAGCAGCTTAAGGACAGGGGTAACAGATACGCAGTATTTT. Its protein product is CASSLRTGVTDTQYF.

This clone was detected only once. This chain uses TRBV5-1 with TRBJ1-1; a possible D gene is TRBD1 (5 bases). Trimming took off 1 base at V and 3 bases at J, with 13 bases between the two ends. Germline V gene data show CDR1 as SGHRS and CDR2 as YFSETQ. The CDR3 consists of 15 residues. Here the CDR3 DNA reads TGCGCCAGCAGCTTGACGGGGGTGGGGGACACTGAAGCTTTCTTT. As protein: CASSLTGVGDTEAFF.

As regards this clone: One junction end does not reproduce the germline sequence, and a read error may be involved. The genes are TRBV7-7 and TRBJ2-2, with D possibly called TRBD1 or TRBD2 (5 bases each). The V gene's germline CDR1 is SSHAT and CDR2 FNYEAQ (reference sequence). CDR3 length equals 15 residues. The CDR3 DNA reads TGTGCTAGCAGTCCTGGGACCCTTAACACCGGGGAGCTGTTTTTT. It specifies CASSPGTLNTGELFF.